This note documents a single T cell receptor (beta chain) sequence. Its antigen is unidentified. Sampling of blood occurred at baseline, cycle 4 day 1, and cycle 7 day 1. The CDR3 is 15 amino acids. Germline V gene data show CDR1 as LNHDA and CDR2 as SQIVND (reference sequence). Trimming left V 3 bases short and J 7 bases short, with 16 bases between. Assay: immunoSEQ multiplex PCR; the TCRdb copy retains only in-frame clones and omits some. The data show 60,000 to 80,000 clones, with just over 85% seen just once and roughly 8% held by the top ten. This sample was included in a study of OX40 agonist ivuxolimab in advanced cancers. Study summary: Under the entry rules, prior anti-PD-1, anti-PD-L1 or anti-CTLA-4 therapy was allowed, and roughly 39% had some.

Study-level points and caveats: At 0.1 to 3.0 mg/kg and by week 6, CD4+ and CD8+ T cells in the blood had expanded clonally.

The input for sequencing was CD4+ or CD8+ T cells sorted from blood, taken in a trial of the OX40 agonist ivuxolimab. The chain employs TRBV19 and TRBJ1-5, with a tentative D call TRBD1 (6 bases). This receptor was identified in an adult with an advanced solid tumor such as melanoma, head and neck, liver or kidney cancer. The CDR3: CASSIGRGSSQPQHF. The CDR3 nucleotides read TGTGCCAGTAGTATCGGCAGGGGTAGTAGCCAGCCCCAGCATTTT.